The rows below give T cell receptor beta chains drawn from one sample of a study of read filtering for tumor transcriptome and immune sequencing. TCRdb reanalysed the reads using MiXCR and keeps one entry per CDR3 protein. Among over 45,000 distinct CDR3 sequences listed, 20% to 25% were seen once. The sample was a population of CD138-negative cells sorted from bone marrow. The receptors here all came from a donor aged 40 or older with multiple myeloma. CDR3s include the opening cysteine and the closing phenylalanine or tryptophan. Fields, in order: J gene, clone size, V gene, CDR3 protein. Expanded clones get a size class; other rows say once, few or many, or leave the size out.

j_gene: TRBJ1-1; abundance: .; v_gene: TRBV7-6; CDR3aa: CASSSDINTEAFF
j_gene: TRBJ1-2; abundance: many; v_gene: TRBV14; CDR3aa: CASSPRAGAMNYGYTF
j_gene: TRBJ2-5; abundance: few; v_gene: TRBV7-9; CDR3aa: CASSLGEQTQYF
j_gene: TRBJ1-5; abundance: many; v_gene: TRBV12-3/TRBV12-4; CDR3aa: CASSLAAQGWQPQHF
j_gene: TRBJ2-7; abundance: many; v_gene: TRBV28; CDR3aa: CASRQGGSYEQYF
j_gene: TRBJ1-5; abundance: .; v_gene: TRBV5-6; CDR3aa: CASSLRRSNQPQHF
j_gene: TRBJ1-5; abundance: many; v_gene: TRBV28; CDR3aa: CASSLEGSNQPQHF
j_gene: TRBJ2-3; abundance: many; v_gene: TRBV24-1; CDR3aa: CATSEELAGAWGPQYF
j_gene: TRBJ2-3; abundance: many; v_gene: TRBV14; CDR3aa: CASSQDVVAGTSEYF
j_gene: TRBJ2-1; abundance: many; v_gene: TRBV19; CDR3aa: CASKSSGVDEQFF
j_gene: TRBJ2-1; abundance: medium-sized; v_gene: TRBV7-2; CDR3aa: CASSWGQGNNEQFF
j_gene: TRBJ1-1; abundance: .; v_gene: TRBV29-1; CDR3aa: CSVRKGTAEAFF
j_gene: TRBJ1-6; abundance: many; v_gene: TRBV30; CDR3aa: CAWRQGRYSPLHF
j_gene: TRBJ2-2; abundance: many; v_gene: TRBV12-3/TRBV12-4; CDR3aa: CASSFGLAGAGGELFF
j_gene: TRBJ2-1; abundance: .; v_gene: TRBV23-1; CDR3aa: CASGALSGVISSYNEQFF
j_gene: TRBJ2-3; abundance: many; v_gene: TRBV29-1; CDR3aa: CSAAGTGGTDTQYF
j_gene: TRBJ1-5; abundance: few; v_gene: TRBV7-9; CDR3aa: CAGSLGTVQPQHF
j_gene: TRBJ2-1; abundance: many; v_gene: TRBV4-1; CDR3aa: CASSQDGLAGSYNEQFF
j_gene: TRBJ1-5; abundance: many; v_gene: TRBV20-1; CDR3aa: CSAREGGSPQHF
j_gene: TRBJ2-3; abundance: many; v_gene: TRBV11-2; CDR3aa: CASSPFWTSGSTDTQYF
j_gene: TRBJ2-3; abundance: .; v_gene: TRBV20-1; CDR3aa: CSAQPPSGGTDTQYF
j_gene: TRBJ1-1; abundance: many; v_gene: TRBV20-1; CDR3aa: CSASREMEDRVEEAFF
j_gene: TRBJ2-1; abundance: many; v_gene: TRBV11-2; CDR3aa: CASSRTGQGTYNEQFF
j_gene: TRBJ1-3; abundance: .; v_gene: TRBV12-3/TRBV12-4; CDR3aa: CASSRRGGFGNTIYF
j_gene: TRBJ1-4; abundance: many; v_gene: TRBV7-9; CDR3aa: CASSFSGGAYEKLFF
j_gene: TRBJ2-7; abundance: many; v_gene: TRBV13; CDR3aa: CASSSRLAGAYEQYF
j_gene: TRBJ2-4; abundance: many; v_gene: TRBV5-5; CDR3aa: CASSPNGASGSNNIQYF
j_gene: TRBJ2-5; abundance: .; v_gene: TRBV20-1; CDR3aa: CSAPASGRAGETQYF
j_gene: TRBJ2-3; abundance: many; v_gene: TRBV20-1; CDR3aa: CSARDPLLADRADTQYF
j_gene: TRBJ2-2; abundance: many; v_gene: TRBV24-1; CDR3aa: CATSPAPTYTGELFF
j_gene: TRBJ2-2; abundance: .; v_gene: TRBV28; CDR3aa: CASRTPQAPRTGFGELVF
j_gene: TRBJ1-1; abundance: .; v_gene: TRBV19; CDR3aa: CASSDPEWTEALF
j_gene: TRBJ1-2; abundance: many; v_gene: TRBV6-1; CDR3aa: CASSEMVRDYGYTF
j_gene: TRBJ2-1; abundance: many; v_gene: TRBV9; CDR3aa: CASSTFPQQADEQFF
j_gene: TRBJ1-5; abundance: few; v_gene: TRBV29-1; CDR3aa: CSVEEGLNQPQHF
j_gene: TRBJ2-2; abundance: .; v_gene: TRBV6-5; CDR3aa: CASGPPGGSGELFF
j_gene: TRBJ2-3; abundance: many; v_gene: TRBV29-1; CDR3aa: CSVEDRSTDTQYF
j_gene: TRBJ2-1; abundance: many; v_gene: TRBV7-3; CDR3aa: CASSLGVQGIRGGKQFF
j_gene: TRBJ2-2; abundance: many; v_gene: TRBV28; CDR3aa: CASRRGQPNTGELFF
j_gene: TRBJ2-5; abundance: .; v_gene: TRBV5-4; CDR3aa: CASSPAGGFQETQYF
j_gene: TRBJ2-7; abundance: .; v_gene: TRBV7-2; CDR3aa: CASSLGTGAYEQYF
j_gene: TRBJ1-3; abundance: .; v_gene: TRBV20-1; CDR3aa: CSALDRANSGNTIYF
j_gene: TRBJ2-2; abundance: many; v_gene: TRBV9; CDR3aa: CASSVAGGRLAGSTGELFF
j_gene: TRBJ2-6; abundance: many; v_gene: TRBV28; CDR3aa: CASRQRQLSGANVLTF
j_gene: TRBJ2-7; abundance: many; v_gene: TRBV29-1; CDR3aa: CSVAGTSGRLYYEQYF
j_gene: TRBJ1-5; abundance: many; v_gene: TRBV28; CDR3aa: CASSRDTLVTQPQHF
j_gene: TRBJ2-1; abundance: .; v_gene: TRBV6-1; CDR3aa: CASSESSTLYNEQFF
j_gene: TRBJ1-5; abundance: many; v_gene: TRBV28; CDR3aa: CASSFQGQPQHF
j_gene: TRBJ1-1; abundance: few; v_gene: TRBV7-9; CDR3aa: CASSLERTGFDTEAFF